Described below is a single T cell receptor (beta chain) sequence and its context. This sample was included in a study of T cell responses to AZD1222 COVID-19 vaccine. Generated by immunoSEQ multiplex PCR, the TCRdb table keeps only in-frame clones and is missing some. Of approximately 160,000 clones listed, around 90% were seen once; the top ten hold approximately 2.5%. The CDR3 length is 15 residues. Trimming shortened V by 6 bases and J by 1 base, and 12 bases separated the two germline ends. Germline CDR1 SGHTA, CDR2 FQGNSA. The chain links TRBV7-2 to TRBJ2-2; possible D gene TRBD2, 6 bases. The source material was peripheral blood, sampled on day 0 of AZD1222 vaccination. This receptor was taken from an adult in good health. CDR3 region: CASRSPSENTGELFF. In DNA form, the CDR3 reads TGTGCCAGCAGATCCCCTAGCGAGAACACCGGGGAGCTGTTTTTT.